The clone carrying this T cell receptor (beta chain) was observed a few times. The entry originates in a study of cytomegalovirus exposure and HLA in healthy donors. CDR3 length: 17 residues. Germline CDR1 LNHDA, CDR2 SQIVND (reference sequence). The V and J ends lost 1 base and 2 bases respectively, with 15 bases between them. Here immunoSEQ multiplex PCR was the method, and the copy in TCRdb shows in-frame clones only, minus some. The table lists about 73,000 clones, around 96% of them singletons. The genes are TRBV19 and TRBJ1-5, with a tentative D call TRBD1 (6 bases). The sequence was obtained from a man younger than 35 in good health and CMV-seronegative. The sequenced material came from PBMCs. The CDR3, as DNA: TGTGCCAGTAGTATAGTAACAGGGCGGATGGGCAATCAGCCCCAGCATTTT. Translation gives CASSIVTGRMGNQPQHF.